Presented here are 11 T cell receptor beta chains from one specimen sequenced in a study of CXCR3-negative and CXCR3-positive naive CD8 T cells. UMI-labeled 5' RACE yielded the TRB cDNA libraries. No DNA is given; TCRdb re-called the 5' RACE reads and lists each CDR3 protein once. The sample totals around 57,000 distinct CDR3 sequences; its top ten clones hold 20% to 30%. The sequencing input was memory CD8+ T cells from blood. Receptors originate from a human donor in good health. Some clones in this sample may be carry-over from other donors' samples.

The genes are TRBV7-6 and TRBJ2-7; TCRdb's D gene call, TRBD1, goes unchecked for lack of DNA. CDR3 size: 15 residues. The V gene's germline CDR1 is SGHVS and CDR2 FNYEAQ. CDR3 in amino acids: CASSKAGLPGDEQYF.

The V gene is TRBV20-1, the J gene TRBJ2-7; the TCRdb D gene call, TRBD2, has no DNA to confirm it. Per the germline V gene, CDR1 is DFQATT and CDR2 is SNEGSKA (reference sequence). The CDR3 contains 13 residues. The CDR3 spells CSASGTASYEQYF.

The chain is built from TRBV29-1 and TRBJ1-1. CDR3 size: 11 residues. Germline CDR1 and CDR2: SQVTM and ANQGSEA. CDR3 in amino acids: CSVESNTEAFF.

The rearrangement links TRBV20-1 to TRBJ2-1. CDR3 length: 14 residues. The germline V gene encodes CDR1 DFQATT and CDR2 SNEGSKA (reference sequence). The CDR3: CSARETSSYNEQFF.

This sequence joins TRBV6-2 or TRBV6-3 and TRBJ2-3. From germline, CDR1 is MNHEY and CDR2 SVGEGT. The CDR3 runs to 15 residues. The CDR3 sequence: CASSSLLTDTDTQYF.

The chain joins TRBV7-9 to TRBJ2-7; TCRdb gives TRBD1 as the D gene, but with no DNA this cannot be confirmed. The CDR3 loop spans 14 amino acids. Per germline, CDR1 SEHNR and CDR2 FQNEAQ (reference sequence). CDR3: CASSETGVAYEQYF.

The chain recombines TRBV20-1 with TRBJ2-7; TCRdb indicates TRBD2, and absent DNA this call remains unverified. Germline V gives CDR1 DFQATT, CDR2 SNEGSKA (reference sequence). The CDR3 runs to 13 residues. CDR3: CSASRQGRLEQYF.

The chain employs TRBV5-8 and TRBJ1-5; TCRdb indicates TRBD1, and absent DNA this call remains unverified. The germline V gene encodes CDR1 SGHTS and CDR2 YDEGEE. The length of the CDR3 is 15 residues. This CDR3 reads CASSPRHNSNQPQHF.

V and J are TRBV20-1 and TRBJ1-4; TCRdb names TRBD1, which stays unverified in the absence of DNA. CDR3 length equals 14 residues. CDR1 is DFQATT, CDR2 SNEGSKA, per germline (reference sequence). The CDR3 is CSARFGGSSEKLFF.

CDR3 region: CASGSSGPQETQYF. The rearrangement links TRBV28 to TRBJ2-5; TCRdb designates TRBD1, a call that cannot be tested without DNA. The CDR3 covers 14 residues. Germline values: CDR1 MDHEN, CDR2 SYDVKM.

The J gene is TRBJ1-1, the V gene TRBV20-1; the D call from TCRdb, TRBD1, cannot be confirmed without DNA. Germline V lookup: CDR1 DFQATT, CDR2 SNEGSKA (reference sequence). The CDR3 is 12 amino acids. CDR3 region: CRAQGAHTEAFF.